The following is a T cell receptor beta chain sequence with its context. The source of the sample is a study of blood T cell repertoires in COVID-19. Generated by immunoSEQ multiplex PCR, the TCRdb table keeps only in-frame clones and is missing some. Of some 460,000 clones in the sample, 87% were seen once. Sequenced: PBMCs or T cells enriched from blood (not recorded which). This TCR derives from a woman aged 18-29 years with acute COVID-19.

CDR3 nucleotide sequence: TGTGCCAGCAGCGTAGCAGCCGGGGCTGGGGCCAACGTCCTGACTTTC. The encoded protein is CASSVAAGAGANVLTF. The V call is TRBV9, the J call TRBJ2-6; weak D call: TRBD2 (5 bases). Germline V gene data show CDR1 as SGDLS and CDR2 as YYNGEE. The CDR3 extends over 16 amino acids. V was trimmed by 0 bases and J by 2 bases, leaving 9 bases between them.